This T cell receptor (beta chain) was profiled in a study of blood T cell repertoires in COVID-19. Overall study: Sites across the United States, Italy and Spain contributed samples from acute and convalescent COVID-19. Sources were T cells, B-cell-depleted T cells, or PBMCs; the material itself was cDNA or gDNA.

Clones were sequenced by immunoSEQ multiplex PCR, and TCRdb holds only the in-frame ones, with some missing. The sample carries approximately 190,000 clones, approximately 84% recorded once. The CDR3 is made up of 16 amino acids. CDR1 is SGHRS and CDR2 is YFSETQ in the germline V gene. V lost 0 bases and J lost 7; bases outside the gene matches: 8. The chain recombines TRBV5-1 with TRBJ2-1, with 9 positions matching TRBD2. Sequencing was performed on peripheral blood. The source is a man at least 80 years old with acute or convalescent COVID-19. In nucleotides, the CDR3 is TGCGCCAGCAGCTTGGCCGGCGGGAGGGTATCTAATGAGCAGTTCTTC. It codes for CASSLAGGRVSNEQFF.